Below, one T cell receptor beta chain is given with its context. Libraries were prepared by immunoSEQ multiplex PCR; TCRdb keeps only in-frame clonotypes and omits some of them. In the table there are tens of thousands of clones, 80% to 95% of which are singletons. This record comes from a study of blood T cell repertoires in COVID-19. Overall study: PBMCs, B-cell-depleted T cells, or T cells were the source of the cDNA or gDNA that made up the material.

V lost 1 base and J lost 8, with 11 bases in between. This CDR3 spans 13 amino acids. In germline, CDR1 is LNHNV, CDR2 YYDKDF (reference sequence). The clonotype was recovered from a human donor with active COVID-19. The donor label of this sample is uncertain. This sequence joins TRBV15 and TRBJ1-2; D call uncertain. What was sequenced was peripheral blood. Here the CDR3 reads CATSRAQVIGYTF. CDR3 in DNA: TGTGCCACCAGCAGAGCCCAGGTGATCGGCTACACCTTC.